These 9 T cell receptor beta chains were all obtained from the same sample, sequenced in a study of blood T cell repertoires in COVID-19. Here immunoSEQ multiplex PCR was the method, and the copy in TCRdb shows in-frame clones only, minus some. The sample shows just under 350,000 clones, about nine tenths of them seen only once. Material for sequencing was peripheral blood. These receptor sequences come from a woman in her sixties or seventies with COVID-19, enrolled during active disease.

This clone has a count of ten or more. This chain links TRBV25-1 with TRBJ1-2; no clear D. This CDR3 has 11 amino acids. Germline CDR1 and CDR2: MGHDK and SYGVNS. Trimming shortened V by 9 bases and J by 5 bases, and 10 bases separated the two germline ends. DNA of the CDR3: TGTGCCAGTTCTTTCTTGTATGGCTACACCTTC. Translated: CASSFLYGYTF.

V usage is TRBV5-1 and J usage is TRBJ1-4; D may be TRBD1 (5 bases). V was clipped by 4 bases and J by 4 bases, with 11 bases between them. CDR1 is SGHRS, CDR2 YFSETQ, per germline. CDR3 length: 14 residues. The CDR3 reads CASSTTGYNEKLFF. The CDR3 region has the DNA TGCGCCAGCAGCACCACAGGTTATAATGAAAAACTGTTTTTT.

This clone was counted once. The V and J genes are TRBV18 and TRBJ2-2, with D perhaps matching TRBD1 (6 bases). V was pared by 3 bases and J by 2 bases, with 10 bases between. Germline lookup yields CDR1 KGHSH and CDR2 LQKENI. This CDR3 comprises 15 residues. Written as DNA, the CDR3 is TGTGCCAGCTCACCGATGGGGGCTAACACCGGGGAGCTGTTTTTT. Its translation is CASSPMGANTGELFF.

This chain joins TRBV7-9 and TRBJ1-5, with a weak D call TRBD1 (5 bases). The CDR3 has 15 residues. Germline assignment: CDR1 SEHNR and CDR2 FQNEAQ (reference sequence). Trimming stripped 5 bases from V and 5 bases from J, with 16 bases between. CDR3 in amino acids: CASSAGSSRDQPQHF. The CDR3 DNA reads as TGTGCCAGCAGCGCAGGGTCCTCCAGGGATCAGCCCCAGCATTTT.

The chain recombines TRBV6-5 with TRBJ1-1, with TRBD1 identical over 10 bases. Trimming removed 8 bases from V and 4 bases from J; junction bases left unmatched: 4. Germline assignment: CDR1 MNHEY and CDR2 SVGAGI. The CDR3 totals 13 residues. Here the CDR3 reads CASRRDRGTEAFF. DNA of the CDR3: TGTGCCAGCCGGAGGGACAGGGGCACTGAAGCTTTCTTT.

The CDR3 bases are TGTGCCAGCAGAGTGGACGGGGGCTCTGGAAACACCATATATTTT. This encodes CASRVDGGSGNTIYF. This sequence joins TRBV2 and TRBJ1-3, with D perhaps TRBD1 (5 bases). Trimming took 6 bases from V and 0 from J, leaving 12 bases between them. The CDR3 has 15 residues. Germline CDR1 reads SNHLY; CDR2 reads FYNNEI.

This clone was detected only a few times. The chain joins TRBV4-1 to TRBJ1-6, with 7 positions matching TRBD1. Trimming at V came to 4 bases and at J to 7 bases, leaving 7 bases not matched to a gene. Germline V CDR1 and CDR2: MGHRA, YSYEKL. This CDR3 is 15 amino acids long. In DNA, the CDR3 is TGCGCCAGCAGCCCCCCGACAGGGAAGAATTCACCCCTCCACTTT. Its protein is CASSPPTGKNSPLHF.

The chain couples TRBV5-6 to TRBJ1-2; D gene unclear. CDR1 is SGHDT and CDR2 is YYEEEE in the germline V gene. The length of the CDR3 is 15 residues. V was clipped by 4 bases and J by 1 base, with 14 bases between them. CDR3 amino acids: CASSPQSQNNYGYTF. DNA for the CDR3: TGTGCCAGCAGCCCGCAGTCGCAGAATAACTATGGCTACACCTTC.

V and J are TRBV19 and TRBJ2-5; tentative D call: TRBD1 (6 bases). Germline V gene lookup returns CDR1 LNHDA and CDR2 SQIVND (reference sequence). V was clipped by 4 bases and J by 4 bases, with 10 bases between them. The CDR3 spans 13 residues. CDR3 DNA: TGTGCCAGTAGTAATTCCAGGGGAGAGACCCAGTACTTC. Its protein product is CASSNSRGETQYF.